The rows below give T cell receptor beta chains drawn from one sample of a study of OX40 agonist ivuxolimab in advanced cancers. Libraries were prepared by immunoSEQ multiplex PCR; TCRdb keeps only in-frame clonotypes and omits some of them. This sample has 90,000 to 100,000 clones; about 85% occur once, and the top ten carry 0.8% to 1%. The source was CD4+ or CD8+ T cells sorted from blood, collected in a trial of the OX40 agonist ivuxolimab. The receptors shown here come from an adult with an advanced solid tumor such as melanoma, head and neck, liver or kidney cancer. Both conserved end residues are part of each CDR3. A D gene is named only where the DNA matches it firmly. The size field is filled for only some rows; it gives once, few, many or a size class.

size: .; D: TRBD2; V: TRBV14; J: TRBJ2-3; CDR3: CASSLRATSGFTDTQYF; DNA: TGTGCCAGCAGCTTAAGGGCGACTAGCGGCTTCACAGATACGCAGTATTTT
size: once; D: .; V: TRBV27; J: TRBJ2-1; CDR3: CASSLNGLSYNEQFF; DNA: TGTGCCAGCAGTTTAAACGGACTGTCCTACAATGAGCAGTTCTTC
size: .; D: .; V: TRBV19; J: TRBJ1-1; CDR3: CASSIPTDITEAFF; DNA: TGTGCCAGTAGTATACCGACAGACATCACTGAAGCTTTCTTT
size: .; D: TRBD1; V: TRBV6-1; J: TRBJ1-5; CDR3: CASSEDRDRVRSNQPQHF; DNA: TGTGCCAGCAGTGAAGACCGGGACAGGGTTAGGAGCAATCAGCCCCAGCATTTT
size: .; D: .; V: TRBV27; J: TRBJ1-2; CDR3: CASGLYGGGYTF; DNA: TGTGCCAGCGGGCTGTATGGCGGAGGCTACACCTTC
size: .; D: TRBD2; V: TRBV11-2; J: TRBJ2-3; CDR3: CASSRPTSDSDTQYF; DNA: TGTGCCAGCAGCCGACCGACTAGCGACTCAGATACGCAGTATTTT
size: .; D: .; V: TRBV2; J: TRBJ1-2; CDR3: CASRDPDGYGYTF; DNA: TGTGCCAGCAGGGACCCGGACGGCTATGGCTACACCTTC
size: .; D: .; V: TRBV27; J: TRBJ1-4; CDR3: CASSLFTNEKLFF; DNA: TGTGCCAGCAGTTTATTTACTAATGAAAAACTGTTTTTT
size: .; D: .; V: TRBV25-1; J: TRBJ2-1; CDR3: CASSASTGVGNEQFF; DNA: TGTGCCAGCAGTGCCTCTACGGGGGTGGGGAATGAGCAGTTCTTC
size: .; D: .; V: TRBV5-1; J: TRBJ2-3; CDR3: CASSLEDTQYF; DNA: TGCGCCAGCAGCTTGGAAGATACGCAGTATTTT
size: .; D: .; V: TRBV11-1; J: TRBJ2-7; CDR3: CASSLYERSAYEQYF; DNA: TGTGCCAGCAGCTTATATGAGCGGAGTGCCTACGAGCAGTACTTC
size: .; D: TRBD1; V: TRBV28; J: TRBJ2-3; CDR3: CASLRQGGDTQYF; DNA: TGTGCCAGCCTGAGACAGGGGGGGGATACGCAGTATTTT
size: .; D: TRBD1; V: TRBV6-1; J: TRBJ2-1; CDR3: CASSDSGTGRVSYNEQFF; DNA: TGTGCCAGCAGTGATTCAGGGACAGGGAGGGTATCCTACAATGAGCAGTTCTTC
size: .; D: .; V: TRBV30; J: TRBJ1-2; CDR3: CAWSVRGQNYGYTF; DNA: TGTGCCTGGAGTGTACGCGGACAGAACTATGGCTACACCTTC
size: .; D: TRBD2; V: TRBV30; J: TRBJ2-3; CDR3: CAWSFPGGDTQYF; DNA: TGTGCCTGGAGTTTCCCCGGGGGGGATACGCAGTATTTT
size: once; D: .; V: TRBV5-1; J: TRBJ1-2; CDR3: CASSQVGGGYGYTF; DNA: TGCGCCAGCAGCCAAGTGGGAGGCGGCTATGGCTACACCTTC
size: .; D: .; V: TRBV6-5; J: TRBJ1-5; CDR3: CASRGGVTQPQHF; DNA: TGTGCCAGCAGGGGTGGGGTGACTCAGCCCCAGCATTTT
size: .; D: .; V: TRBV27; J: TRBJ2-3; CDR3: CASIKLGLFGTDTQYF; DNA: TGTGCCAGCATTAAACTAGGTCTATTCGGCACAGATACGCAGTATTTT
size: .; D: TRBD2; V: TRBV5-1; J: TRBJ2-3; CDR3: CASSLPSGGFTDTQYF; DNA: TGCGCCAGCAGCTTACCTAGCGGGGGGTTCACAGATACGCAGTATTTT
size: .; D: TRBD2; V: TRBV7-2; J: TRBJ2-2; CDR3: CASSLAQVAGTGELFF; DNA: TGTGCCAGCAGCTTAGCGCAGGTAGCGGGTACCGGGGAGCTGTTTTTT
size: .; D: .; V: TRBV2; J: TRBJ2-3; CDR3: CASSEAGDTQYF; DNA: TGTGCCAGCAGTGAAGCTGGAGATACGCAGTATTTT
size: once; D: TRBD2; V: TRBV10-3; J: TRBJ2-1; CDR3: CAISVVAGVGNNEQFF; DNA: TGTGCCATCAGTGTGGTAGCGGGAGTAGGGAACAATGAGCAGTTCTTC
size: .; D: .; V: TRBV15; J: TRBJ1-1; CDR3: CATSSRGREWSTEAFF; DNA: TGTGCCACCAGCTCCCGGGGACGGGAATGGAGCACTGAAGCTTTCTTT
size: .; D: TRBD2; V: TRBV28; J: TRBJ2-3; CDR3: CASTPGGNTDTQYF; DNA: TGTGCCAGCACTCCGGGGGGTAACACAGATACGCAGTATTTT
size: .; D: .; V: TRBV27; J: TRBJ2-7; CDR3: CASRRGPGGYEQYF; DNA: TGTGCCAGCAGACGGGGCCCCGGGGGCTACGAGCAGTACTTC
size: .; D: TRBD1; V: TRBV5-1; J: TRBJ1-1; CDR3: CASSLGQGAEAFF; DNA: TGCGCCAGCAGCTTGGGGCAGGGGGCTGAAGCTTTCTTT
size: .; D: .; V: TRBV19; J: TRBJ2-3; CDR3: CASSGIQGSTDTQYF; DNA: TGTGCCAGTAGTGGTATCCAGGGTAGCACAGATACGCAGTATTTT
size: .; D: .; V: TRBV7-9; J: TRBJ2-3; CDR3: CASSLRTPDTQYF; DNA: TGTGCCAGCAGCTTAAGGACCCCAGATACGCAGTATTTT
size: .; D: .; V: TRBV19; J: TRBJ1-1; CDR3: CASSIASGVLIMNTEAFF; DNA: TGTGCCAGTAGTATCGCCTCGGGGGTTCTTATTATGAACACTGAAGCTTTCTTT
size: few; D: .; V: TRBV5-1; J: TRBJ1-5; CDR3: CASSLGTGGNQPQHF; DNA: TGCGCCAGCAGCTTGGGAACAGGCGGCAATCAGCCCCAGCATTTT
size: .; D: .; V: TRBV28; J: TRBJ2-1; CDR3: CASSLPPGEEQFF; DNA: TGTGCCAGCAGTTTGCCCCCCGGGGAGGAGCAGTTCTTC
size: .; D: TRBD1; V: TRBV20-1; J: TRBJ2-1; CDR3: CSARAGTGQFF; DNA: TGCAGTGCTAGAGCCGGGACAGGACAGTTCTTC
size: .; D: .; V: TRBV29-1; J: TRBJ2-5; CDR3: CSVGGWGLELGTQYF; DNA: TGCAGCGTTGGAGGTTGGGGGTTGGAGTTGGGGACCCAGTACTTC
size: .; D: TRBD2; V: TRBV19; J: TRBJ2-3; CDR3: CASSTLAGGPWADTQYF; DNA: TGTGCCAGTAGTACACTAGCGGGAGGGCCGTGGGCAGATACGCAGTATTTT
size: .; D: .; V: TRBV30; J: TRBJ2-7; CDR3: CAWSVRYEQYF; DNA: TGTGCCTGGAGTGTAAGATACGAGCAGTACTTC
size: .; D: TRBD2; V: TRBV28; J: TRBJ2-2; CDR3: CASISSGRGSGELFF; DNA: TGTGCCAGCATTTCTAGCGGGAGGGGTTCAGGGGAGCTGTTTTTT
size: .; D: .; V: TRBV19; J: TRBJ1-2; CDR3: CASIPTTTGRGGYTF; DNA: TGTGCCAGTATTCCCACCACAACGGGGCGCGGTGGCTACACCTTC
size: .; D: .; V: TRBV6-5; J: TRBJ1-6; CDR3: CATRWGRADSPLHF; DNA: TGTGCCACCCGGTGGGGCAGGGCTGATTCACCCCTCCACTTT
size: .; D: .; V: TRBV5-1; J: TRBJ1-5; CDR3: CASSLPNQPQHF; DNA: TGTGCCAGCAGCTTGCCCAATCAGCCCCAGCATTTT
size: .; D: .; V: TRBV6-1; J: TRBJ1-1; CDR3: CASSDVDMNTEAFF; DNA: TGTGCCAGCAGTGATGTGGACATGAACACTGAAGCTTTCTTT
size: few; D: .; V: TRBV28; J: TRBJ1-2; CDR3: CASSLGSNYGYTF; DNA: TGTGCCAGCAGTCTCGGGTCTAACTATGGCTACACCTTC
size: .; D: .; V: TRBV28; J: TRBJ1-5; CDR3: CASWTVAMPQHF; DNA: TGTGCCAGCTGGACGGTTGCTATGCCCCAGCATTTT
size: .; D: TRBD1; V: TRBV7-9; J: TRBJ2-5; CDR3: CASSYPGQEETQYF; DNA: TGTGCCAGCAGCTATCCGGGACAGGAAGAGACCCAGTACTTC
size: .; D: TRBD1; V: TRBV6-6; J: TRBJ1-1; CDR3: CASSYYDRGGTEAFF; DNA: TGTGCCAGCAGTTACTACGACAGGGGTGGCACTGAAGCTTTCTTT
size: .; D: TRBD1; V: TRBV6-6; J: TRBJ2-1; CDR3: CASRRQGFRNEQFF; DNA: TGTGCCAGCAGACGACAGGGGTTTAGGAATGAGCAGTTCTTC
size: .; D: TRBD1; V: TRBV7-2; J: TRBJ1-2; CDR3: CASSYRPGQNYGYTF; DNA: TGTGCCAGCAGCTACCGGCCGGGACAGAACTATGGCTACACCTTC
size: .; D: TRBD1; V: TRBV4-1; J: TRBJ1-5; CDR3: CASSQGDRLNQPQHF; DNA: TGCGCCAGCAGCCAAGGGGACAGGCTCAATCAGCCCCAGCATTTT
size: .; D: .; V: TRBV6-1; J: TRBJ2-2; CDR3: CASSEIFSNTGELFF; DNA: TGTGCCAGCAGTGAAATCTTTTCGAACACCGGGGAGCTGTTTTTT
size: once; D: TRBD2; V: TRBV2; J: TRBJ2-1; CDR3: CASRPTSGSQFF; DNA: TGTGCCAGCAGGCCAACTAGCGGGAGTCAGTTCTTC
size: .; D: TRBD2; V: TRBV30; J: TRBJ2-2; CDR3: CAWRPGLAGGEELFF; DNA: TGTGCCTGGAGGCCGGGACTAGCGGGAGGGGAGGAGCTGTTTTTT
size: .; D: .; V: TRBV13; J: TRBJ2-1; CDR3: CASSLISGEDEQFF; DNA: TGTGCCAGCAGCTTAATCTCGGGGGAGGATGAGCAGTTCTTC
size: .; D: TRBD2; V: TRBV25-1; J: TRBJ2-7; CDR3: CASTGRGYEQYF; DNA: TGTGCCAGCACCGGGAGGGGATACGAGCAGTACTTC